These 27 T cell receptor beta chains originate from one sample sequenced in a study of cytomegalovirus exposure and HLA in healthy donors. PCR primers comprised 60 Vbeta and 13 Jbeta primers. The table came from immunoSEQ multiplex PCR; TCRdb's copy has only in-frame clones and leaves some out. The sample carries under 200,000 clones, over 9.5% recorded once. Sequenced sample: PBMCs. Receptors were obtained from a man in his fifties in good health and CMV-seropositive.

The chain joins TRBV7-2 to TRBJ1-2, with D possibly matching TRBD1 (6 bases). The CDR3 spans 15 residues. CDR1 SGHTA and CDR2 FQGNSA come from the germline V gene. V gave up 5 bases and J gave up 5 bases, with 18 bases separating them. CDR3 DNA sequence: TGTGCCAGCAGCCCGAGGGCTGGACAGATTTATGGCTACACCTTC. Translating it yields CASSPRAGQIYGYTF. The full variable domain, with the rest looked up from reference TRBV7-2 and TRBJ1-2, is GAGVSQSPSNKVTEKGKDVELRCDPISGHTALYWYRQSLGQGLEFLIYFQGNSAPDKSGLPSDRFSAERTGGSVSTLTIQRTQQEDSAVYLCASSPRAGQIYGYTFGSGTRLTVV.

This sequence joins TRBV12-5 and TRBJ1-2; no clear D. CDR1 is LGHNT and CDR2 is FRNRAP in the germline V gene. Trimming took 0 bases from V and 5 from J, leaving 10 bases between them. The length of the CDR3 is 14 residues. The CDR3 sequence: CASGLVASGYGYTF. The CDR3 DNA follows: TGTGCTAGTGGTTTGGTAGCTTCGGGGTATGGCTACACCTTC.

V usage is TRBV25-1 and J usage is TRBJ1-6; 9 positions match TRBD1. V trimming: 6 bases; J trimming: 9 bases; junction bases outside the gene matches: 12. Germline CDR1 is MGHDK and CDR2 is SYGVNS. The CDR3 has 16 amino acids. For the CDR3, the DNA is TGTGCCAGCAGAGAGACCGGGACAGGGAGGGGTTCACCCCTCCACTTT. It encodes CASRETGTGRGSPLHF.

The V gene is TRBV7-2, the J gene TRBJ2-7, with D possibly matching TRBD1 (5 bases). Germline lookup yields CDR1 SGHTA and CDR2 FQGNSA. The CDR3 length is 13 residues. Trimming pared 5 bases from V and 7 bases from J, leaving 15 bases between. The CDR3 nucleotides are TGTGCCAGCAGCCGTGACAGTGGGTCAGAGCAGTACGTC. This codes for CASSRDSGSEQYV.

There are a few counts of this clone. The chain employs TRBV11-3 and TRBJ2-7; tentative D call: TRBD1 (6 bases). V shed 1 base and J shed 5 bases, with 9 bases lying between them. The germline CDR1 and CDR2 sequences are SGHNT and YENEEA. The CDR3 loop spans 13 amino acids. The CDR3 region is CASSLVRQDEQYF. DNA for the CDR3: TGTGCCAGCAGCTTAGTTAGACAGGACGAGCAGTACTTC.

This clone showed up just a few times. CDR3: CASSMTGGPYEQYF. Here the CDR3 DNA reads TGCGCCAGCAGCATGACGGGGGGCCCCTACGAGCAGTACTTC. J is TRBJ2-7 and V is TRBV5-1, with D tentatively TRBD2 (7 bases). V was shortened by 4 bases and J by 2 bases, with 13 bases between the two germline ends. The CDR3 sequence is 14 residues long. CDR1 and CDR2 from the germline V gene are SGHRS and YFSETQ.

DNA of the CDR3: TGTGCCAGCAGCCCGGGCTCCTACGAGCAGTACTTC. It encodes CASSPGSYEQYF. V usage is TRBV7-2 and J usage is TRBJ2-7; D not resolved. The CDR3 loop spans 12 amino acids. V lost 5 bases and J 0 bases, leaving 5 bases between the germline ends. Germline values: CDR1 SGHTA, CDR2 FQGNSA.

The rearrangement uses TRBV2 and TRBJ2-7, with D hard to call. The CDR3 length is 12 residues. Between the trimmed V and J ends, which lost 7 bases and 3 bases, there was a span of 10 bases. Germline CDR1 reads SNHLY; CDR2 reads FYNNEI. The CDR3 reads CASTWNNYEQYV. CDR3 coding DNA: TGTGCCAGCACGTGGAACAACTACGAGCAGTACGTC.

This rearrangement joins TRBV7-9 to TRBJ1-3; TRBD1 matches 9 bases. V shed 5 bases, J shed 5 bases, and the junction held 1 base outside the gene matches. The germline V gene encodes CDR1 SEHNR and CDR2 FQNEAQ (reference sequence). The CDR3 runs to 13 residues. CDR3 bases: TGTGCCAGCAGCGGGACAGGGAGAAACACCATATATTTT. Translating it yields CASSGTGRNTIYF.

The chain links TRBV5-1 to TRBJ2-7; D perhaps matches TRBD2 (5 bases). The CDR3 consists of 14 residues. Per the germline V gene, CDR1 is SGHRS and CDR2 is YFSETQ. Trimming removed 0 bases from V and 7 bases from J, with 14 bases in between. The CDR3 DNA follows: TGCGCCAGCAGCTTGGGCGAGGGATTTGGGGAGCAGTACTTC. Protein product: CASSLGEGFGEQYF.

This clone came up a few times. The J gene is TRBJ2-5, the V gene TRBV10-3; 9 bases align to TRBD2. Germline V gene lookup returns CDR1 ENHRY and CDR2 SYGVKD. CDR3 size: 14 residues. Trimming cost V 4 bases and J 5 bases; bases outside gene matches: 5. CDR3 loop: CAISVAGGHETQYF. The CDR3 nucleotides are TGTGCCATCAGTGTTGCGGGGGGGCATGAGACCCAGTACTTC.

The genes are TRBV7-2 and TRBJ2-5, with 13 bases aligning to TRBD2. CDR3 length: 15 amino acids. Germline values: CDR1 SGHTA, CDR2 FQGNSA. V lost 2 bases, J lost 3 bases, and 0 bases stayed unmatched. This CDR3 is CASSLTSGGEETQYF. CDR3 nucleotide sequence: TGTGCCAGCAGCTTAACTAGCGGGGGGGAAGAGACCCAGTACTTC.

DNA of the CDR3: TGTGCCAGCAGCGGGTTAGCGGGGGGCCCAGATACGCAGTATTTT. It specifies CASSGLAGGPDTQYF. The chain has TRBV9 and TRBJ2-3; 10 positions match TRBD2. CDR1 SGDLS and CDR2 YYNGEE come from the germline V gene. This CDR3 is 15 amino acids long. J lost 4 bases, V lost 3 bases, and 5 bases had no gene match.

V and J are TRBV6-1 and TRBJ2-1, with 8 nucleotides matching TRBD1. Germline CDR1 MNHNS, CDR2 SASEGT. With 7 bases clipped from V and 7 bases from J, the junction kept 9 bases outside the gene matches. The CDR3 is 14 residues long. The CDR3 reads CASTNRGWWNEQFF. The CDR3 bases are TGTGCCAGCACGAACAGGGGGTGGTGGAATGAGCAGTTCTTC.

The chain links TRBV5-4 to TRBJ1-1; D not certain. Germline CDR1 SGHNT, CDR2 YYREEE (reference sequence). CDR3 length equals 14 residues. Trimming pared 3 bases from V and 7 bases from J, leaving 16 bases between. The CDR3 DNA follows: TGTGCCAGCAGCTCGACTGGATTGGTGGGTGAAGCTTTCTTT. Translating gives CASSSTGLVGEAFF.

Written as DNA, the CDR3 is TGTGCCAGCAGCCAAGGCCCAGGGGGAGCCACGCAGTATTTT. It encodes CASSQGPGGATQYF. The V and J genes are TRBV14 and TRBJ2-3, with TRBD1 matching 7 bases. Trimming removed 1 base from V and 9 bases from J; junction bases left unmatched: 7. The length of the CDR3 is 14 residues. Germline loops: CDR1 SGHDN, CDR2 FVKESK.

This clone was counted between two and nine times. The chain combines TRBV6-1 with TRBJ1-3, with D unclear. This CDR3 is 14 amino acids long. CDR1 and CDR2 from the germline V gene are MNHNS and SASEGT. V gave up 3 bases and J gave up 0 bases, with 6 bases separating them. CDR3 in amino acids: CASSESLSGNTIYF. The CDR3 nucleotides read TGTGCCAGCAGTGAGAGTCTCTCTGGAAACACCATATATTTT.

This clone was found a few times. The CDR3 bases are TGCAGCGTCGGGACAGGGGGCCTTAATCAGCCCCAGCATTTT. Translation: CSVGTGGLNQPQHF. The V gene is TRBV29-1, the J gene TRBJ1-5; 12 bases are a match to TRBD1. Germline lookup yields CDR1 SQVTM and CDR2 ANQGSEA. The CDR3 is 14 amino acids. With 6 bases clipped from V and 4 bases from J, the junction kept 4 bases outside the gene matches.

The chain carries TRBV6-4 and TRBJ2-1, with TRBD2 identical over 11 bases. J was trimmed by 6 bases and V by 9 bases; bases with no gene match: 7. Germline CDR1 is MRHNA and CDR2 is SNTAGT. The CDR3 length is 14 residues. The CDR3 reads CASSLAGGLNEQFF. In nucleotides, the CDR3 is TGTGCCAGTTCATTAGCGGGGGGGCTCAATGAGCAGTTCTTC.

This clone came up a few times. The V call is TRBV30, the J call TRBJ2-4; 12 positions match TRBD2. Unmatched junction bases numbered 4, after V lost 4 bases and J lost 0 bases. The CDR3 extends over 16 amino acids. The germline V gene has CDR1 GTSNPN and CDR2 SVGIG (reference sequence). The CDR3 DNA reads TGTGCCTGGACTAGCGGGGGGGCAAGAGCCAAAAACATTCAGTACTTC. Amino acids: CAWTSGGARAKNIQYF.

Here the CDR3 DNA reads TGTGCCAGCAGCTTGGTTGGCCTCTATGGCTACACCTTC. Translation gives CASSLVGLYGYTF. The chain combines TRBV5-5 with TRBJ1-2, with D hard to call. The germline gives CDR1 SGHKS, CDR2 YYEKEE (reference sequence). With 0 bases removed from V and 4 bases from J, the gap between germline ends came to 7 bases. CDR3 size: 13 residues.

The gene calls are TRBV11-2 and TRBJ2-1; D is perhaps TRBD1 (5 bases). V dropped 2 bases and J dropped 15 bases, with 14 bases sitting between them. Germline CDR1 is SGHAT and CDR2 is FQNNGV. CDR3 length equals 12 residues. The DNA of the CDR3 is TGTGCCAGCAGCTTATCGGGCAGGGATTGGTTCTTC. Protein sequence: CASSLSGRDWFF.

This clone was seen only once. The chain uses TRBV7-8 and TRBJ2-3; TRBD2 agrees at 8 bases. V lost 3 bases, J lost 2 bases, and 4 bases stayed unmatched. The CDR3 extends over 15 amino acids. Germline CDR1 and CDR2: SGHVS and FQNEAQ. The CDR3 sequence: CASSFVAGTTDTQYF. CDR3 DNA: TGTGCCAGCAGCTTCGTAGCGGGAACCACAGATACGCAGTATTTT.

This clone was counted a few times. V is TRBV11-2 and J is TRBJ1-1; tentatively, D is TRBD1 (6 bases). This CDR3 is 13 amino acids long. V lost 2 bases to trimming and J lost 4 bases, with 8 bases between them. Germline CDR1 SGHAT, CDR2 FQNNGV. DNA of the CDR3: TGTGCCAGCAGCTTATTCAGGGGCACTGAAGCTTTCTTT. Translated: CASSLFRGTEAFF.

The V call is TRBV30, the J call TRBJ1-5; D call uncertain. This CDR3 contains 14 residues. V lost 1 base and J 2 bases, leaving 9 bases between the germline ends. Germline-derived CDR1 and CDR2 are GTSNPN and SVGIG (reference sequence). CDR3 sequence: CAWSATRGNQPQHF. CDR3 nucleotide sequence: TGTGCCTGGAGTGCGACGAGGGGCAATCAGCCCCAGCATTTT. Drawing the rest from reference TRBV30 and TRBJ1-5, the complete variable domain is SQTIHQWPATLVQPVGSPLSLECTVEGTSNPNLYWYRQAAGRGLQLLFYSVGIGQISSEVPQNLSASRPQDRQFILSSKKLLLSDSGFYLCAWSATRGNQPQHFGDGTRLSIL.

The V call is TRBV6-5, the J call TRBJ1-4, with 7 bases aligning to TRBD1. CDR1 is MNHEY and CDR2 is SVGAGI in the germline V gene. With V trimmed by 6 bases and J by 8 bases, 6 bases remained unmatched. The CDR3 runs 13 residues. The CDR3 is CASRRGQYEKLFF. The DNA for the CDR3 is TGTGCCAGCAGGAGGGGACAGTACGAAAAACTGTTTTTT.

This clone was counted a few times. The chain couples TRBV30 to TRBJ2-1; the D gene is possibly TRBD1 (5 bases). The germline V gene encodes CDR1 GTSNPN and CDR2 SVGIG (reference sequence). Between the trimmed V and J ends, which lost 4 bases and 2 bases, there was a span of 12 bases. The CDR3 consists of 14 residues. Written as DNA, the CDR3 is TGTGCCTGGACCAGGACATCGCCCTACAATGAGCAGTTCTTC. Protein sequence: CAWTRTSPYNEQFF.